The clone carrying this T cell receptor beta chain was seen more than once but under ten times. As yet, its antigen is unknown. The V segment lost 4 bases and the J segment 6 bases; nucleotides outside the gene matches: 4. The germline CDR1 and CDR2 sequences are MGHRA and YSYEKL. The CDR3 runs 14 residues. This specimen belongs to a study of tumor-infiltrating lymphocytes in primary liver carcinoma. Study outcomes and limitations: Tumor-blood pairs (like tumor-adjacent pairs) overlapped less than tumor region pairs did.

Total RNA and DNA came together from around 20-30 mg of bulk tissue without cell sorting. Each sampled tumor had five separate regions taken from it. Tumor samples uniformly had over 90% viable tumor cells. TCR beta cDNA came from roughly 0.45 ug total RNA, primed with a constant-region primer. For TCR beta, libraries were produced by three nested multiplex PCR rounds using slightly modified ARM-PCR. Primers for the first two PCR rounds were TRBV1-TRBV30 forward primers and a C-beta reverse primer (approximately 10 cycles per round). MiXCR, applied by TCRdb to the multiplex PCR reads, yields one record per CDR3 protein. The sample has 45,000 to 55,000 distinct CDR3 sequences, about 80% seen once; the top ten hold under 30%.

The rearrangement links TRBV4-1 to TRBJ1-5, with 9 nucleotides matching TRBD1. The sequenced material came from liver tumor tissue from sampling region 2. The subset denotes: tumor region T2, inferior pole. This TCR was recovered from a man in his forties with primary liver carcinoma and hepatitis B virus infection. This CDR3 is CASSLDRGGQPQHF. In DNA, the CDR3 is TGCGCCAGCAGCCTGGACAGGGGAGGTCAGCCCCAGCATTTT.